This T cell receptor beta chain stems from a study of cytomegalovirus exposure and HLA in healthy donors. To note about this clone: Its target is not known. Sequence at one end of the junction differs from germline and may be a read error.

Notes on the study in general: Rarity held for most TCR sequences, but there were some public TCRs that occurred in many donors.

The CDR3 covers 15 residues. Per germline, CDR1 SSHAT and CDR2 FNYEAQ (reference sequence). The PCR ran on 60 Vbeta and 13 Jbeta primers. Produced via immunoSEQ multiplex PCR; TCRdb's table is partial and in-frame only. In the table there are approximately 170,000 clones, about 85% of which are singletons. The chain has TRBV7-7 and TRBJ2-1; 7 bases line up with TRBD1. The TCR was taken from a middle-aged man in good health and CMV-seropositive. The sample consisted of PBMCs. In DNA, the CDR3 is TGTGCTAGCAGCCCGACAGGGTTGGGGGACAATGAGCAGTTCTTC. Protein: CASSPTGLGDNEQFF.